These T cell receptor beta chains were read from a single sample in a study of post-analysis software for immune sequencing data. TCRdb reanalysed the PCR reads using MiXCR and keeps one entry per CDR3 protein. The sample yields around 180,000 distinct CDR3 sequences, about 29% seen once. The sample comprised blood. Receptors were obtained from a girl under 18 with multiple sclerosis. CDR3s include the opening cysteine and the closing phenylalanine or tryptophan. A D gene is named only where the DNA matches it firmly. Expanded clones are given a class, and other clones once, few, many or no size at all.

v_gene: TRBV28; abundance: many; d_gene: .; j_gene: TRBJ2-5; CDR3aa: CASMEGGETQYF; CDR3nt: TGTGCCAGCATGGAGGGTGGGGAGACCCAGTACTTC
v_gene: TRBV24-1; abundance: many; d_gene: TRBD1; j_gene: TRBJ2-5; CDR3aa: CATTGGINETQYF; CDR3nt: TGTGCCACGACAGGGGGCATAAATGAGACCCAGTACTTC
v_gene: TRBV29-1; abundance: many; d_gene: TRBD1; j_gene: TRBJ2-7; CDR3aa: CSGGQGDEQYF; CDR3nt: TGCAGCGGGGGACAGGGGGACGAGCAGTACTTC
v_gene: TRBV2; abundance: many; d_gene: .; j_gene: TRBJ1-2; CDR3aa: CASLDSPNYGYTF; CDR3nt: TGTGCCAGCTTAGACAGCCCTAACTATGGCTACACCTTC
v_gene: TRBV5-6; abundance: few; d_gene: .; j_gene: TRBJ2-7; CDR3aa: CASRGQTYEQYF; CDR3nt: TGTGCCAGCCGTGGACAGACTTACGAGCAGTACTTC
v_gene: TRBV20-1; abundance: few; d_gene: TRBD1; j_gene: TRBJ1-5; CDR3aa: CSAVWGQGAQPQHF; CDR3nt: TGCAGTGCTGTCTGGGGACAGGGGGCCCAGCCCCAGCATTTT
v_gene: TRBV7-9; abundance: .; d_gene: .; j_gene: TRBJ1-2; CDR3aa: CASSPSRVGGYTF; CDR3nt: TGTGCCAGCAGCCCCTCCAGGGTTGGTGGCTACACCTTC
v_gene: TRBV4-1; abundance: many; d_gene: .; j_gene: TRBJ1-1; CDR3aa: CASSQLRTSTEAFF; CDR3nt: TGCGCCAGCAGTCAACTCAGGACGAGCACTGAAGCTTTCTTT
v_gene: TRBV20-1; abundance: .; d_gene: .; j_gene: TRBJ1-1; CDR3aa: CSARDQGGISEAFF; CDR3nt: TGCAGTGCTAGAGATCAAGGGGGGATCTCTGAAGCTTTCTTT
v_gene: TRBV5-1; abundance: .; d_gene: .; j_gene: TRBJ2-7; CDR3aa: CASSLRETGTSDEQYF; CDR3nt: TGCGCCAGCAGCTTGAGGGAGACAGGTACTTCCGACGAGCAGTACTTC
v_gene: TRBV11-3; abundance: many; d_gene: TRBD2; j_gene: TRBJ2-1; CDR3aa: CASSLDRGGRADNEQFF; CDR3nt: TGTGCCAGCAGCTTAGATCGGGGCGGGAGGGCCGACAATGAGCAGTTCTTC
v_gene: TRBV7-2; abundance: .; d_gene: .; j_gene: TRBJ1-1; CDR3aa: CASSLRGVQGGLNTEAFF; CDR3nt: TGTGCCAGCAGCTTAAGAGGGGTACAGGGAGGCCTCAACACTGAAGCTTTCTTT
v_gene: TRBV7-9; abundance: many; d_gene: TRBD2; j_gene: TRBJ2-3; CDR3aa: CASSSGTSGITDTQYF; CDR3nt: TGTGCCAGCAGCTCCGGGACTAGCGGAATCACAGATACGCAGTATTTT
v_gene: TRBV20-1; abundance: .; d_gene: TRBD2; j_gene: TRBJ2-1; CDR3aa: CSAKGTSLYNEQFF; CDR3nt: TGCAGTGCTAAAGGGACTAGCCTCTACAATGAGCAGTTCTTC
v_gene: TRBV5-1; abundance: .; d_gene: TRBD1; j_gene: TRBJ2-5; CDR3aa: CASSKTGKETQYF; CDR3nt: TGCGCCAGCAGCAAGACAGGGAAAGAGACCCAGTACTTC
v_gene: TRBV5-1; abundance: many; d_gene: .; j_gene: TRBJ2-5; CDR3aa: CASSPRSLSETQYF; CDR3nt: TGCGCCAGCAGCCCCCGGAGTCTTAGTGAGACCCAGTACTTC
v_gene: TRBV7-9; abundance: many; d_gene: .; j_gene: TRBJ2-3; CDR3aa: CASSTTVLGLADTQYF; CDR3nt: TGTGCCAGCAGCACGACAGTGTTGGGGTTGGCGGATACGCAGTATTTT
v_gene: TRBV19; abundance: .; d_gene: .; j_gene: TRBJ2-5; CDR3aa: CASTSGPRETQYF; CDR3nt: TGTGCCAGTACCAGCGGGCCCAGGGAGACCCAGTACTTC
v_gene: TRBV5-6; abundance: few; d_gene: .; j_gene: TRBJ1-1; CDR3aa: CASTLASVTEAFF; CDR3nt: TGTGCCAGCACCCTCGCCTCTGTCACTGAAGCTTTCTTT
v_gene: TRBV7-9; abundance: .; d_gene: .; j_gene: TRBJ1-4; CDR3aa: CASSFSGGAEKLFF; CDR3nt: TGTGCCAGCAGCTTCTCCGGGGGGGCTGAAAAACTGTTTTTT
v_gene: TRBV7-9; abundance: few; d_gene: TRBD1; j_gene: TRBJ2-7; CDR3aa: CASSGQGSYEQYF; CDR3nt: TGTGCCAGCAGCGGACAGGGTTCCTACGAGCAGTACTTC
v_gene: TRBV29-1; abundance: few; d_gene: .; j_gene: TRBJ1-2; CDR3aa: CSAEGVRGYTF; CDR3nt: TGCAGCGCCGAAGGAGTTCGTGGCTACACCTTC
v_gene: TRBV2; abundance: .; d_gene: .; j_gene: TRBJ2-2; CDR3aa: CASNAGARRTGELFF; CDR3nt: TGTGCCAGCAATGCGGGGGCCCGGAGGACCGGGGAGCTGTTTTTT
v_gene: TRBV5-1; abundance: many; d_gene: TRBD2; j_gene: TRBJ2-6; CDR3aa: CASSPGLYPGANVLTF; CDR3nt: TGCGCCAGCAGCCCGGGACTATATCCTGGGGCCAACGTCCTGACTTTC
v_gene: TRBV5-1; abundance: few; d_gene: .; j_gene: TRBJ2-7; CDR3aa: CASSLGSSPGFEQYF; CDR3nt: TGCGCCAGCAGCTTGGGTTCCTCTCCGGGTTTCGAGCAGTACTTC
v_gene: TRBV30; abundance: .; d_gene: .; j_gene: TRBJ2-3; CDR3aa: CAWSVSGDTQYF; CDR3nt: TGTGCCTGGAGTGTCTCCGGGGATACGCAGTATTTT
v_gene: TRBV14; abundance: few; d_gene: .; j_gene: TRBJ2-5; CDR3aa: CASSPRWPLGEQYF; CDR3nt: TGTGCCAGCAGCCCCCGATGGCCCCTCGGGGAGCAGTACTTC
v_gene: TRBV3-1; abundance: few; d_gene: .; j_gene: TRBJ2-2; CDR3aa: CASKPLMTGLNTGELFF; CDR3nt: TGTGCCAGCAAACCTTTGATGACAGGCTTGAACACCGGGGAGCTGTTTTTT
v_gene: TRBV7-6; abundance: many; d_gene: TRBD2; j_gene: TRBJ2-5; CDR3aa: CASSFQSSGSWLETQYF; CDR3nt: TGTGCCAGCAGCTTTCAGTCTAGCGGGAGTTGGTTAGAGACCCAGTACTTC
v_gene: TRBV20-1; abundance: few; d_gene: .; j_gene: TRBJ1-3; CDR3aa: CSARDLEFPTSGNTIYF; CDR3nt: TGCAGTGCTAGAGATCTCGAGTTTCCTACCTCTGGAAACACCATATATTTT
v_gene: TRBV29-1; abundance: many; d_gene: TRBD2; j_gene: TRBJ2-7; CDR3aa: CSVEDGSSGSLYEQYF; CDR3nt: TGCAGCGTTGAAGATGGGAGTAGCGGGAGTTTATACGAGCAGTACTTC
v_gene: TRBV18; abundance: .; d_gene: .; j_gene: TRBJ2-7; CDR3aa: CASSPKGWEQYF; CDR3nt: TGTGCCAGCTCTCCCAAGGGGTGGGAGCAGTACTTC
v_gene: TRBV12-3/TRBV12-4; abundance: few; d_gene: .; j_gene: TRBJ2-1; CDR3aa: CASSKNRVSVPFGEFF; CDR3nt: TGTGCCAGCAGTAAAAACAGGGTTTCCGTCCCCTTTGGAGAGTTCTTC